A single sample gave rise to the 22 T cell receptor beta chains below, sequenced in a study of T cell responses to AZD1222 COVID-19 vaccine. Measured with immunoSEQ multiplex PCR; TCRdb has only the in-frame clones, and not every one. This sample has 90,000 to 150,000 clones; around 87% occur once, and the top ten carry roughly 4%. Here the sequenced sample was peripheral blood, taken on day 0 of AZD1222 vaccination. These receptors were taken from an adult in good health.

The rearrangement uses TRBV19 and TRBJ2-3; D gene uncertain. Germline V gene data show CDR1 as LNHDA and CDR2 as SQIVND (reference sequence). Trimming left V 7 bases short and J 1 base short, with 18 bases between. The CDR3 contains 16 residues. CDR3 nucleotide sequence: TGTGCCAGTATGGGAAGGTGGTCCAGCGGCACAGATACGCAGTATTTT. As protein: CASMGRWSSGTDTQYF.

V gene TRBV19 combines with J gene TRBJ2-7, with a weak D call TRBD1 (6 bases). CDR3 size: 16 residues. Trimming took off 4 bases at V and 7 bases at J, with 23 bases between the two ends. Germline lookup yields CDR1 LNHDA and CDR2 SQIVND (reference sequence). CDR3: CASSSAQGSSLGEQYF. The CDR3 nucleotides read TGTGCCAGTAGTAGCGCACAGGGAAGTAGCCTCGGGGAGCAGTACTTC. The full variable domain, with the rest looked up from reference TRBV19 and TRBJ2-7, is DGGITQSPKYLFRKEGQNVTLSCEQNLNHDAMYWYRQDPGQGLRLIYYSQIVNDFQKGDIAEGYSVSREKKESFPLTVTSAQKNPTAFYLCASSSAQGSSLGEQYFGPGTRLTVT.

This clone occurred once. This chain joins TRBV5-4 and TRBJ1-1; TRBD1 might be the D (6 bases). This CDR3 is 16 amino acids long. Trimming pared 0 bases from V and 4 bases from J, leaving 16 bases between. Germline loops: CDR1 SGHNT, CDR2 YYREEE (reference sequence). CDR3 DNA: TGTGCCAGCAGCTTGGATTCAGGGGTTCGGGGCACTGAAGCTTTCTTT. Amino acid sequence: CASSLDSGVRGTEAFF.

Here the CDR3 DNA reads TGTGCTAGTGGTTTGGTACAGGGGAGCAATCAGCCCCAGCATTTT. It codes for CASGLVQGSNQPQHF. J is TRBJ1-5 and V is TRBV12-5; 7 bases are a match to TRBD1. Trimming removed 0 bases from V and 1 base from J; junction bases left unmatched: 0. The CDR3 contains 15 residues. Germline CDR1 reads LGHNT; CDR2 reads FRNRAP.

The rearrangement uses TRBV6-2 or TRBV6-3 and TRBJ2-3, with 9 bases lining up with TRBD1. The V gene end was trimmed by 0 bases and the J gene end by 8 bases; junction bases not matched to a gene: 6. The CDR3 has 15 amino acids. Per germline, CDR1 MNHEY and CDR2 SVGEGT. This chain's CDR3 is CASSYSGQGMVTQYF. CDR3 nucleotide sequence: TGTGCCAGCAGTTACTCGGGACAGGGTATGGTTACGCAGTATTTT.

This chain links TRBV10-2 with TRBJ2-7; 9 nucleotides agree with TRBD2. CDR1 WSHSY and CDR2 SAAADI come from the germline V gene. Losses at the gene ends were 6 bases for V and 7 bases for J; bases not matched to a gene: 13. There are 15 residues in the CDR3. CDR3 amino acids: CASSARGGGAREQYF. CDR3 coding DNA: TGCGCCAGCAGCGCCAGGGGCGGGGGGGCCCGTGAGCAGTACTTC.

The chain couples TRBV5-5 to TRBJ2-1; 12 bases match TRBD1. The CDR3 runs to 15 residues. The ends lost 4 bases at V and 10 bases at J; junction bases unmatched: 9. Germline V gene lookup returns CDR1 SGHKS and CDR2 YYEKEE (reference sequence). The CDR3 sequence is CASSPPGQGAREQFF. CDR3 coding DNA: TGTGCCAGCAGCCCACCGGGACAGGGGGCAAGGGAGCAGTTCTTC.

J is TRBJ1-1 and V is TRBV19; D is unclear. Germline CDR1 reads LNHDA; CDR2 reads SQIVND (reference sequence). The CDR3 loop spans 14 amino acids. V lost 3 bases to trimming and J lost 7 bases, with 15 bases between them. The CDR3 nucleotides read TGTGCCAGTAGTATCCCCACGGTAGCGGTTGAAGCTTTCTTT. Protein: CASSIPTVAVEAFF.

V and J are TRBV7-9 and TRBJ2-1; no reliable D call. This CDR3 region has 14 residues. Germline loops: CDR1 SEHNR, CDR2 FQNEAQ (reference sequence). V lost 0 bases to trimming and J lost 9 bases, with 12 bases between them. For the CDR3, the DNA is TGTGCCAGCAGCTTAGCGGAAGGGTGGGGTGAGCAGTTCTTC. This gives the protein CASSLAEGWGEQFF.

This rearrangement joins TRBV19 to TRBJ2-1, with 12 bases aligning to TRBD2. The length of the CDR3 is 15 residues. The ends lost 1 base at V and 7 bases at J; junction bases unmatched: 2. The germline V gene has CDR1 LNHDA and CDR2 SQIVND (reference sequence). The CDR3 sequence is CASSIGLAGANEQFF. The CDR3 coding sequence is TGTGCCAGTAGTATAGGACTAGCGGGGGCAAATGAGCAGTTCTTC.

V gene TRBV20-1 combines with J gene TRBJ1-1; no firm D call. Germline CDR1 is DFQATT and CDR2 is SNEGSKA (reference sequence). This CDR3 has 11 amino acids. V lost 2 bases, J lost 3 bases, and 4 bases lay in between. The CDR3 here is CSARQDTEAFF. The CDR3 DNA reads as TGCAGTGCTAGACAGGACACTGAAGCTTTCTTT.

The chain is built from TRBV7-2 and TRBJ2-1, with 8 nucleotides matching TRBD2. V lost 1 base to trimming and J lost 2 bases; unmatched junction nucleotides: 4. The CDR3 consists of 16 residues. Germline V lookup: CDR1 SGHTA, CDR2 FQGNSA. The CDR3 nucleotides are TGTGCCAGCAGCTTAGTGGGCGGGGGGCCCTACAATGAGCAGTTCTTC. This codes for CASSLVGGGPYNEQFF.

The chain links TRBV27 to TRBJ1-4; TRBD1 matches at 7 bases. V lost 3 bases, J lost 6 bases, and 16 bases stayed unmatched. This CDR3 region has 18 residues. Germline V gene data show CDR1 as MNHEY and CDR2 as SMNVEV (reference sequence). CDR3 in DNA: TGTGCCAGCAGTTTCAAGACAGGGTTGGACCCAAGACATGAAAAACTGTTTTTT. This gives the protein CASSFKTGLDPRHEKLFF.

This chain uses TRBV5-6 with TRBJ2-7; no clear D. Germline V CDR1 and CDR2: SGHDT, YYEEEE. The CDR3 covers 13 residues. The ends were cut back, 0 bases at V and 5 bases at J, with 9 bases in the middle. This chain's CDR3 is CASSLGGSNEQYF. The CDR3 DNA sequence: TGTGCCAGCAGCTTGGGTGGTTCAAACGAGCAGTACTTC.

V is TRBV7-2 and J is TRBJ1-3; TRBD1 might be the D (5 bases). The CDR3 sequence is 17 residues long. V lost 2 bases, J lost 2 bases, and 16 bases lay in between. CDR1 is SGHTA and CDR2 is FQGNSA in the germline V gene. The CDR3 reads CASSLLPGGGPGNTIYF. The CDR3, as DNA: TGTGCCAGCAGCTTACTCCCGGGGGGAGGGCCTGGAAACACCATATATTTT.

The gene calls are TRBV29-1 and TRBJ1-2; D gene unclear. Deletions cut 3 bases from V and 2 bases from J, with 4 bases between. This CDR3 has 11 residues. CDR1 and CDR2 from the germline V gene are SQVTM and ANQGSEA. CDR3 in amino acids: CSVEWNYGYTF. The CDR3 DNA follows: TGCAGCGTTGAGTGGAACTATGGCTACACCTTC. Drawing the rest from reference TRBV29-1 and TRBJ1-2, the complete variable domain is SAVISQKPSRDICQRGTSLTIQCQVDSQVTMMFWYRQQPGQSLTLIATANQGSEATYESGFVIDKFPISRPNLTFSTLTVSNMSPEDSSIYLCSVEWNYGYTFGSGTRLTVV.

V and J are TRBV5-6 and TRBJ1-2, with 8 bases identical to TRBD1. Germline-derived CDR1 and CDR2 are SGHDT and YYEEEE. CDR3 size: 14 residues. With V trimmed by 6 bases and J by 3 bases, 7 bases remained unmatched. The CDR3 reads CASTSLTGDYGYTF. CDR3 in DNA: TGTGCCAGCACCTCTTTGACAGGGGACTATGGCTACACCTTC.

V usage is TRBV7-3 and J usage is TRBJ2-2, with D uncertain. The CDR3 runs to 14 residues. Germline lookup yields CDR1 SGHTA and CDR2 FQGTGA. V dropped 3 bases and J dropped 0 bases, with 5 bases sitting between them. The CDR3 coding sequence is TGTGCCAGCAGCTTTGACCCGAACACCGGGGAGCTGTTTTTT. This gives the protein CASSFDPNTGELFF.

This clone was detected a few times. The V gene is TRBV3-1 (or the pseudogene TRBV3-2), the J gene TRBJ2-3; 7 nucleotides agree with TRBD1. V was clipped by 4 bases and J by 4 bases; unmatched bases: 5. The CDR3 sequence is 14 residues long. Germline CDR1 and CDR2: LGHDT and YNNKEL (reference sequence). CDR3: CASSPRQGADTQYF. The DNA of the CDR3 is TGTGCCAGCAGCCCTAGACAGGGCGCAGATACGCAGTATTTT.

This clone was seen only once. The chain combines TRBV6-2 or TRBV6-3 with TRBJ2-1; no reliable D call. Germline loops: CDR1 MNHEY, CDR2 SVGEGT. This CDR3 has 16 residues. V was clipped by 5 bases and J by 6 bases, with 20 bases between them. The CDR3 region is CASSLPLIYPGNEQFF. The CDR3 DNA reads TGTGCCAGCAGTCTTCCTCTTATCTACCCGGGCAATGAGCAGTTCTTC.

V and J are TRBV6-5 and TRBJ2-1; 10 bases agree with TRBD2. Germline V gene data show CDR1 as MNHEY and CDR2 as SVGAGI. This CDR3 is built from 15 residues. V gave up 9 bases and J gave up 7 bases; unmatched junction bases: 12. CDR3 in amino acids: CARGQGLAGVNEQFF. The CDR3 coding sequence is TGTGCCAGGGGGCAGGGTCTAGCGGGGGTTAATGAGCAGTTCTTC.

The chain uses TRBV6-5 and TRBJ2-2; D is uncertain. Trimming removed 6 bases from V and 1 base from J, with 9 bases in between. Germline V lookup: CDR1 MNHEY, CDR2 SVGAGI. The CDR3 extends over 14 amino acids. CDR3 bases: TGTGCCAGCAGGTTATTGGGGAACACCGGGGAGCTGTTTTTT. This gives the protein CASRLLGNTGELFF.